The 13 T cell receptor beta chains listed next were all sequenced from one sample in a study of blood T cells in healthy people across ages. PCR was performed a second time for about 6 to 11 cycles using a sample-barcoded 5' primer and a J-beta primer mix. Using its own MiXCR run on the 5' RACE reads, TCRdb lists one record per CDR3 protein. The sample holds over 1,300,000 distinct CDR3 sequences, 45% to 70% seen once. The sample taken for sequencing was blood. These receptors were collected from a man aged 18 to 30 in good health.

The chain links TRBV7-9 to TRBJ1-2, with D perhaps TRBD1 (5 bases). The germline gives CDR1 SEHNR, CDR2 FQNEAQ (reference sequence). V was trimmed by 1 base and J by 8 bases, leaving 17 bases between them. This CDR3 has 15 amino acids. CDR3: CASSLDGAATGGYTF. For the CDR3, the DNA is TGTGCCAGCAGCTTAGACGGCGCAGCCACAGGAGGCTACACCTTC.

There are a few counts of this clonotype. This chain connects TRBV7-2 to TRBJ2-5; 10 bases are a match to TRBD2. This CDR3 spans 14 amino acids. In germline, CDR1 is SGHTA, CDR2 FQGNSA. V lost 4 bases, J lost 5 bases, and 4 bases stayed unmatched. The CDR3: CASSSSSGSETQYF. In nucleotides, the CDR3 is TGTGCCAGCAGCTCCTCTAGCGGGAGTGAGACCCAGTACTTC.

This clonotype was seen only a few times. This rearrangement joins TRBV7-2 to TRBJ2-3; D not resolved. The V end was cut by 3 bases, the J end by 0 bases, with 4 bases between. CDR1 SGHTA and CDR2 FQGNSA come from the germline V gene. The CDR3 spans 13 residues. CDR3 nucleotides: TGTGCCAGCAGCTTCGACAGCACAGATACGCAGTATTTT. Translating gives CASSFDSTDTQYF.

The V and J genes are TRBV29-1 and TRBJ2-2; 8 bases are a match to TRBD1. Germline-derived CDR1 and CDR2 are SQVTM and ANQGSEA. The CDR3 is 23 residues long. The CDR3 sequence: CHPRRTPGMRDRNVLQGAGELFF. The CDR3 DNA sequence: TGCCACCCCCGACGAACCCCGGGAATGAGGGACAGGAATGTTCTACAAGGCGCCGGGGAGCTGTTTTTT.

The chain employs TRBV29-1 and TRBJ1-2; tentatively, D is TRBD1 (6 bases). Trimming left V 8 bases short and J 5 bases short, with 12 bases between. The CDR3 totals 11 residues. Germline V gene sequence: CDR1 SQVTM, CDR2 ANQGSEA. CDR3: CSNLDRYGYTF. In DNA form, the CDR3 reads TGCAGCAACCTGGACAGATATGGCTACACCTTC. The variable domain in full, completed from reference TRBV29-1 and TRBJ1-2, reads SAVISQKPSRDICQRGTSLTIQCQVDSQVTMMFWYRQQPGQSLTLIATANQGSEATYESGFVIDKFPISRPNLTFSTLTVSNMSPEDSSIYLCSNLDRYGYTFGSGTRLTVV.

The chain employs TRBV29-1 and TRBJ2-6; no definite D call. Germline V gene data show CDR1 as SQVTM and CDR2 as ANQGSEA. The CDR3 length is 14 residues. V was shortened by 1 base and J by 5 bases, with 9 bases between the two germline ends. In DNA form, the CDR3 reads TGCAGCGTTGAAGCGGCAGGTAGGGCCAACGTCCTGACTTTC. Translation gives CSVEAAGRANVLTF. The full variable domain, completed using reference TRBV29-1 and TRBJ2-6, is SAVISQKPSRDICQRGTSLTIQCQVDSQVTMMFWYRQQPGQSLTLIATANQGSEATYESGFVIDKFPISRPNLTFSTLTVSNMSPEDSSIYLCSVEAAGRANVLTFGAGSRLTVL.

This clonotype turned up a few times. V usage is TRBV28 and J usage is TRBJ2-1; D is ambiguous. CDR3 length: 15 residues. Trimming pared 7 bases from V and 4 bases from J, leaving 17 bases between. CDR1 and CDR2 from the germline V gene are MDHEN and SYDVKM. DNA for the CDR3: TGTGCCAGCACCCCTCTACAGTGGGGTTACAATGAGCAGTTCTTC. Translated, it gives CASTPLQWGYNEQFF.

This chain links TRBV28 with TRBJ2-7; D unresolved. The end of the DNA fits TRBJ2-5 better, so the J call may be wrong. CDR1 and CDR2 from the germline V gene are MDHEN and SYDVKM. The length of the CDR3 is 11 residues. The chain's CDR3 is CASRLSETQYF. CDR3 coding DNA: TGTGCCAGCAGACTGTCGGAGACCCAGTACTTC.

DNA of the CDR3: TGTGCCAGCAGCACTGACGGGGGGGTTGGGTCACCCCTCCACTTT. The encoded protein is CASSTDGGVGSPLHF. The J gene is TRBJ1-6, the V gene TRBV6-1; D may be TRBD1 (5 bases). CDR3 length: 15 residues. Trimming left V 6 bases short and J 10 bases short, with 19 bases between. The germline gives CDR1 MNHNS, CDR2 SASEGT.

V usage is TRBV5-1 and J usage is TRBJ2-3; 10 nucleotides agree with TRBD2. The V gene end was trimmed by 4 bases and the J gene end by 2 bases; junction bases not matched to a gene: 16. The CDR3 is 19 residues long. The germline V gene has CDR1 SGHRS and CDR2 YFSETQ. Here the CDR3 DNA reads TGCGCCAGCAGCCTACGATTGGCTAGCGGGGGACCCTCCACAGATACGCAGTATTTT. Protein sequence: CASSLRLASGGPSTDTQYF.

The genes are TRBV6-4 and TRBJ2-3; 8 bases agree with TRBD2. Germline V gene data show CDR1 as MRHNA and CDR2 as SNTAGT. V lost 5 bases, J lost 1 base, and 5 bases stayed unmatched. This CDR3 comprises 15 residues. The CDR3 sequence is CASSPKAGGTDTQYF. In nucleotides, the CDR3 is TGTGCCAGCAGTCCAAAAGCGGGAGGCACAGATACGCAGTATTTT.

J is TRBJ2-5 and V is TRBV12-3 or TRBV12-4, with D unresolved. Trimming pared 6 bases from V and 7 bases from J, leaving 12 bases between. The CDR3 is 12 amino acids. CDR3 sequence (DNA): TGTGCCAGCAGCTCGGTAGCCGGGACCCAGTACTTC. Translated, it gives CASSSVAGTQYF.

This clonotype was counted only a few times. The rearrangement links TRBV12-3 or TRBV12-4 to TRBJ1-1; D call uncertain. The V and J ends lost 5 bases and 6 bases respectively, with 7 bases between them. This CDR3 spans 11 amino acids. In nucleotides, the CDR3 is TGTGCCAGCAGTCCCCTTTCTGAAGCTTTCTTT. Protein sequence: CASSPLSEAFF.